What follows describes a single TCR beta chain. Data came from immunoSEQ multiplex PCR; TCRdb stores just in-frame clones and leaves some out. The sample holds about 120,000 clones, more than 75% seen once. The data were taken from a study of control samples from healthy donors and cancer patients. There are 16 residues in the CDR3. Germline V lookup: CDR1 SGHDN, CDR2 FVKESK. Trimming took 2 bases from V and 2 from J; bases not matched to a gene: 5. The rearrangement uses TRBV14 and TRBJ2-1; 8 bases agree with TRBD1. This receptor was obtained from a man aged 25 to 40 in good health. Specimen: blood. This chain's CDR3 is CASSQLGQGPYNEQFF. The DNA of the CDR3 is TGTGCCAGCAGCCAATTAGGACAGGGCCCCTACAATGAGCAGTTCTTC. Complete variable domain (other parts from reference TRBV14 and TRBJ2-1): EAGVTQFPSHSVIEKGQTVTLRCDPISGHDNLYWYRRVMGKEIKFLLHFVKESKQDESGMPNNRFLAERTGGTYSTLKVQPAELEDSGVYFCASSQLGQGPYNEQFFGPGTRLTVL.